These T cell receptor beta chains were read from a single sample in a study of cytotoxic CD8 clonotypes in ibrutinib-treated CLL. This table comes from immunoSEQ multiplex PCR, and its TCRdb copy is limited to in-frame clones, with some not included. The sample has 250,000 to 350,000 clones; approximately 79% are singletons. The starting material was PBMCs, obtained at disease progression, from a patient treated with ibrutinib. The source of these receptors is a human donor with chronic lymphocytic leukemia. The CDR3 runs from the conserved cysteine through the conserved F or W. Each record gives: J gene, clone size, D gene, V gene, CDR3 protein, CDR3 DNA. D genes are given only for firm matches. Not every row has a clone size; where given, it reads once, few, many or a size class.

J gene: TRBJ2-1
clone size: .
D gene: TRBD2
V gene: TRBV5-4
CDR3 protein: CASSSDRRLAGGPSYNEQFF
CDR3 DNA: TGTGCCAGCAGCTCCGATAGGCGTCTAGCGGGGGGGCCTTCCTACAATGAGCAGTTCTTC

J gene: TRBJ2-7
clone size: .
D gene: .
V gene: TRBV19
CDR3 protein: CASSISGTHEQYF
CDR3 DNA: TGTGCCAGTAGTATTTCAGGAACCCACGAGCAGTACTTC

J gene: TRBJ1-1
clone size: .
D gene: TRBD1
V gene: TRBV28
CDR3 protein: CASSILGQGAFF
CDR3 DNA: TGTGCCAGCAGTATCCTTGGACAGGGAGCTTTCTTT

J gene: TRBJ2-2
clone size: .
D gene: TRBD2
V gene: TRBV14
CDR3 protein: CASSQEELTSGTGELFF
CDR3 DNA: TGTGCCAGCAGCCAAGAGGAGTTGACTAGCGGTACCGGGGAGCTGTTTTTT

J gene: TRBJ2-5
clone size: .
D gene: .
V gene: TRBV29-1
CDR3 protein: CSVDIRAETQYF
CDR3 DNA: TGCAGCGTTGATATCCGGGCGGAGACCCAGTACTTC

J gene: TRBJ1-6
clone size: .
D gene: .
V gene: TRBV6-6
CDR3 protein: CASRPGYSPLHF
CDR3 DNA: TGTGCCAGCAGACCCGGCTACTCACCCCTCCACTTT

J gene: TRBJ2-3
clone size: .
D gene: .
V gene: TRBV6-6
CDR3 protein: CASSKAQGQYF
CDR3 DNA: TGTGCCAGCAGTAAGGCGCAGGGGCAGTATTTT

J gene: TRBJ2-7
clone size: .
D gene: .
V gene: TRBV19
CDR3 protein: CASSRGSAPYEQYF
CDR3 DNA: TGTGCCAGTAGCCGCGGATCAGCGCCCTACGAGCAGTACTTC

J gene: TRBJ2-1
clone size: few
D gene: .
V gene: TRBV4-2
CDR3 protein: CASSQGKGWHNEQFF
CDR3 DNA: TGTGCCAGCAGCCAAGGAAAAGGGTGGCACAATGAGCAGTTCTTC

J gene: TRBJ2-5
clone size: .
D gene: TRBD1
V gene: TRBV9
CDR3 protein: CASSTSQGAGTQYF
CDR3 DNA: TGTGCCAGCAGCACTTCGCAGGGGGCGGGGACCCAGTACTTC

J gene: TRBJ2-5
clone size: .
D gene: .
V gene: TRBV7-2
CDR3 protein: CASSLSAQETQYF
CDR3 DNA: TGTGCCAGCAGCTTGTCAGCCCAAGAGACCCAGTACTTC

J gene: TRBJ2-3
clone size: .
D gene: .
V gene: TRBV18
CDR3 protein: CASSPADDTQYF
CDR3 DNA: TGTGCCAGCTCACCCGCAGACGATACGCAGTATTTT

J gene: TRBJ2-7
clone size: once
D gene: .
V gene: TRBV2
CDR3 protein: CASSDRHYVAYEQYF
CDR3 DNA: TGTGCCAGCAGTGACAGGCACTATGTGGCCTACGAGCAGTACTTC

J gene: TRBJ1-3
clone size: once
D gene: TRBD1
V gene: TRBV4-1
CDR3 protein: CASSPIVRSSGGVGNTIYF
CDR3 DNA: TGCGCCAGCAGCCCAATAGTACGGAGTTCAGGGGGAGTAGGAAACACCATATATTTT

J gene: TRBJ2-7
clone size: .
D gene: TRBD2
V gene: TRBV9
CDR3 protein: CASSKTSGRIDEQYF
CDR3 DNA: TGTGCCAGCAGCAAGACTAGCGGGAGAATCGACGAGCAGTACTTC

J gene: TRBJ1-2
clone size: .
D gene: .
V gene: TRBV9
CDR3 protein: CASRRQSYGYTF
CDR3 DNA: TGTGCCAGCAGGAGACAGTCCTATGGCTACACCTTC

J gene: TRBJ2-5
clone size: once
D gene: .
V gene: TRBV6-5
CDR3 protein: CASNVGETQYF
CDR3 DNA: TGTGCCAGCAATGTGGGAGAGACCCAGTACTTC

J gene: TRBJ1-2
clone size: .
D gene: TRBD1
V gene: TRBV2
CDR3 protein: CASRGTGADYGYTF
CDR3 DNA: TGTGCCAGCAGGGGGACAGGGGCGGACTATGGCTACACCTTC

J gene: TRBJ2-4
clone size: .
D gene: TRBD1
V gene: TRBV11-2
CDR3 protein: CASRKTGPNIQYF
CDR3 DNA: TGTGCCAGCAGGAAGACAGGGCCAAACATTCAGTACTTC

J gene: TRBJ2-3
clone size: .
D gene: TRBD2
V gene: TRBV11-2
CDR3 protein: CASSPGLVHTDTQYF
CDR3 DNA: TGTGCCAGCAGCCCCGGACTAGTCCACACCGATACGCAGTATTTT

J gene: TRBJ2-2
clone size: .
D gene: .
V gene: TRBV11-3
CDR3 protein: CASSSFHGELFF
CDR3 DNA: TGTGCCAGCAGCTCTTTTCACGGGGAGCTGTTTTTT

J gene: TRBJ2-5
clone size: .
D gene: .
V gene: TRBV6-5
CDR3 protein: CASTTGKETQYF
CDR3 DNA: TGTGCCAGCACTACGGGAAAAGAGACCCAGTACTTC

J gene: TRBJ1-4
clone size: .
D gene: .
V gene: TRBV19
CDR3 protein: CASSIAGTVNEKLFF
CDR3 DNA: TGTGCCAGTAGTATAGCAGGGACGGTTAATGAAAAACTGTTTTTT

J gene: TRBJ2-7
clone size: .
D gene: .
V gene: TRBV13
CDR3 protein: CASSYTEANYEQYF
CDR3 DNA: TGTGCCAGCAGCTATACGGAGGCCAACTACGAGCAGTACTTC

J gene: TRBJ2-6
clone size: .
D gene: .
V gene: TRBV5-1
CDR3 protein: CASSQPVSPPGANVLTF
CDR3 DNA: TGCGCCAGCAGCCAGCCAGTCAGCCCGCCTGGGGCCAACGTCCTGACTTTC

J gene: TRBJ1-6
clone size: .
D gene: .
V gene: TRBV9
CDR3 protein: CASSVAAGSYSPLHF
CDR3 DNA: TGTGCCAGCAGCGTAGCGGCAGGGAGTTATTCACCCCTCCACTTT

J gene: TRBJ2-1
clone size: .
D gene: .
V gene: TRBV28
CDR3 protein: CASSLRRLWNEQFF
CDR3 DNA: TGTGCCAGCAGTTTACGTCGTCTATGGAATGAGCAGTTCTTC

J gene: TRBJ2-7
clone size: .
D gene: .
V gene: TRBV19
CDR3 protein: CASSIGRGSYEQYF
CDR3 DNA: TGTGCCAGTAGTATAGGAAGGGGCTCCTACGAGCAGTACTTC

J gene: TRBJ2-7
clone size: .
D gene: .
V gene: TRBV5-3
CDR3 protein: CASNLLRAYEQYF
CDR3 DNA: TGTGCCTCCAATCTCCTCAGGGCTTACGAGCAGTACTTC

J gene: TRBJ2-5
clone size: .
D gene: TRBD2
V gene: TRBV7-9
CDR3 protein: CASSLGILADQETQYF
CDR3 DNA: TGTGCCAGCAGCTTAGGTATACTAGCGGACCAAGAGACCCAGTACTTC

J gene: TRBJ2-7
clone size: .
D gene: .
V gene: TRBV7-6
CDR3 protein: CASSLDGEQYF
CDR3 DNA: TGTGCCAGCAGCTTAGATGGCGAGCAGTACTTC

J gene: TRBJ2-4
clone size: .
D gene: .
V gene: TRBV29-1
CDR3 protein: CSVGNWGLAKNIQYF
CDR3 DNA: TGCAGCGTTGGTAACTGGGGGCTAGCCAAAAACATTCAGTACTTC